This T cell receptor (beta chain) was recovered during a study of T cell responses to AZD1222 COVID-19 vaccine. The V end lost 1 base, the J end lost 4 bases, and 10 bases lay between the germline ends. The CDR3 contains 14 residues. CDR1 is LGHDT, CDR2 YNNKEL, per germline (reference sequence). The assay was immunoSEQ multiplex PCR, and TCRdb's table has in-frame clones only and misses some. Of about 180,000 clones listed, around 93% are singletons. The chain is built from TRBV3-1 (or the pseudogene TRBV3-2) and TRBJ1-1, with a weak D call TRBD1 (5 bases). The clonotype was recovered from an adult who received the MenACWY meningococcal vaccine as a control. This material consisted of peripheral blood, taken 28 days after the second dose of the MenACWY control vaccine. The CDR3 protein is CASSQGLGGTEAFF. The CDR3 DNA is TGTGCCAGCAGCCAAGGTTTGGGGGGCACTGAAGCTTTCTTT.